A selection of T cell receptor beta chains follows, all from one sample in a study of Ad26.COV2.S vaccination and SARS-CoV-2 variants. Libraries were prepared by immunoSEQ multiplex PCR; TCRdb keeps only in-frame clonotypes and omits some of them. The top ten hold more than 1.5% of the sample, which has over 400,000 clones, around 92% seen once. The sequencing used peripheral blood, collected in a trial of Ad26.COV2.S vaccine versus placebo. These TCRs come from a person aged 18-60 years who received the Ad26.COV2.S COVID-19 vaccine or a placebo. The CDR3 runs from the conserved cysteine through the conserved F or W. Each record gives: D gene, J gene, clone size, V gene, CDR3 protein, CDR3 DNA. D genes are given only for firm matches. The size entry is marked missing in some rows and otherwise reads once, few, many or a size class.

NA,TRBJ1-1,NA,TRBV9,CASSQGPDNTEAFF,TGTGCCAGCAGCCAGGGACCGGATAACACTGAAGCTTTCTTT
NA,TRBJ2-1,NA,TRBV3-1/TRBV3-2,CASSHRRLVENNEQFF,TGTGCCAGCAGCCACCGTAGACTAGTTGAGAACAATGAGCAGTTCTTC
NA,TRBJ1-2,NA,TRBV19,CASSIDRFVGGTGYTF,TGTGCCAGTAGTATAGATCGGTTCGTGGGGGGTACTGGCTACACCTTC
TRBD1,TRBJ2-2,NA,TRBV7-6,CASSAAGTGGGTATGELFF,TGTGCCAGCAGCGCTGCCGGGACAGGGGGCGGGACCGCCACCGGGGAGCTGTTTTTT
NA,TRBJ1-2,NA,TRBV18,CASSPAGAVNYGYTF,TGTGCCAGCTCACCAGCAGGGGCGGTTAACTATGGCTACACCTTC
TRBD1,TRBJ2-1,NA,TRBV18,CASSPQGDRVPNEQFF,TGTGCCAGCTCACCACAGGGGGACAGGGTGCCCAATGAGCAGTTCTTC
NA,TRBJ2-5,NA,TRBV7-9,CASSFAGPTFGETQYF,TGTGCCAGCAGCTTTGCGGGACCAACCTTTGGAGAGACCCAGTACTTC
NA,TRBJ1-4,NA,TRBV4-3,CASSQDPGGTEKLFF,TGCGCCAGCAGCCAAGATCCGGGGGGGACTGAAAAACTGTTTTTT
TRBD2,TRBJ2-1,NA,TRBV6-2/TRBV6-3,CASSYSKRLAGARGEQFF,TGTGCCAGCAGTTACTCGAAGAGACTAGCGGGGGCCCGGGGTGAGCAGTTCTTC
NA,TRBJ1-1,NA,TRBV21-1,CASSWVRGLGTEAFF,TGTGCCAGCAGCTGGGTTAGGGGGCTGGGCACTGAAGCTTTCTTT
TRBD1,TRBJ1-1,NA,TRBV15,CATSRRQGMNTEAFF,TGTGCCACCAGCAGACGACAGGGGATGAACACTGAAGCTTTCTTT
NA,TRBJ2-1,NA,TRBV5-5,CASSFYGGRNEQFF,TGTGCCAGCAGCTTTTACGGGGGCCGAAATGAGCAGTTCTTC
NA,TRBJ2-2,NA,TRBV6-5,CASSPPGHSTGELFF,TGTGCCAGCAGTCCCCCGGGACATTCCACCGGGGAGCTGTTTTTT
TRBD1,TRBJ1-1,NA,TRBV7-2,CASSLEWTGGPNTEAFF,TGTGCCAGCAGCTTAGAGTGGACAGGGGGTCCGAACACTGAAGCTTTCTTT
TRBD1,TRBJ1-2,NA,TRBV6-6,CASKPDMTGSVGYTF,TGTGCCAGCAAGCCGGACATGACAGGGTCGGTTGGCTACACCTTC
NA,TRBJ2-1,NA,TRBV10-3,CATTTTGSYEQFF,TGTGCCACCACTACTACAGGGTCGTATGAGCAGTTCTTC
TRBD2,TRBJ2-2,NA,TRBV9,CASSVSSGVTTGELFF,TGTGCCAGCAGCGTGTCTAGCGGGGTAACGACCGGGGAGCTGTTTTTT
NA,TRBJ2-7,NA,TRBV4-3,CASSQDPSSSYEQYF,TGCGCCAGCAGCCAAGATCCGAGTAGCTCCTACGAGCAGTACTTC
NA,TRBJ1-1,once,TRBV12-3/TRBV12-4,CASGPMNTEAFF,TGTGCCAGCGGGCCAATGAACACTGAAGCTTTCTTT
TRBD1,TRBJ2-7,NA,TRBV4-3,CASSLSLTGDEQYF,TGCGCCAGCAGCCTAAGTTTAACAGGGGACGAGCAGTACTTC
TRBD1,TRBJ1-6,NA,TRBV6-2/TRBV6-3,CASSPSPGTGYNSPLHF,TGTGCCAGCAGCCCTTCCCCCGGGACAGGATATAATTCACCCCTCCACTTT
NA,TRBJ2-2,NA,TRBV18,CASSPFGTTGELFF,TGTGCCAGCTCACCATTCGGGACCACCGGGGAGCTGTTTTTT
NA,TRBJ2-7,NA,TRBV5-1,CASSLDTYEQYF,TGCGCCAGCAGCTTGGACACGTACGAGCAGTACTTC
NA,TRBJ2-4,NA,TRBV5-1,CASSPQSRGDIQYF,TGCGCCAGCAGCCCACAGTCGAGGGGGGACATTCAGTACTTC
TRBD1,TRBJ1-2,few,TRBV24-1,CATSGTGNYGYTF,TGTGCCACCAGTGGGACAGGAAACTATGGCTACACCTTC
NA,TRBJ1-5,NA,TRBV7-9,CASSLGYQPQHF,TGTGCCAGCAGCTTGGGATATCAGCCCCAGCATTTT
TRBD1,TRBJ1-2,NA,TRBV5-4,CASRSDTGRGYGYTF,TGTGCCAGCAGATCCGACACGGGCAGGGGGTATGGCTACACCTTC
NA,TRBJ2-1,NA,TRBV7-9,CASSLNLASYNEQFF,TGTGCCAGCAGCTTAAATCTAGCCTCCTACAATGAGCAGTTCTTC
NA,TRBJ1-4,NA,TRBV19,CARGEGIVGEKLFF,TGTGCCAGAGGGGAGGGGATAGTAGGTGAAAAACTGTTTTTT
NA,TRBJ2-3,NA,TRBV9,CASSAGERSLDTQYF,TGTGCCAGCAGCGCGGGCGAGCGCTCGCTGGATACGCAGTATTTT
NA,TRBJ2-5,once,TRBV6-1,CASSEAGFIETQYF,TGTGCCAGCAGTGAAGCGGGATTTATAGAGACCCAGTACTTC
NA,TRBJ1-5,NA,TRBV10-3,CAISESFGMARNATQHF,TGTGCCATCAGTGAGTCCTTTGGTATGGCGAGAAATGCTACCCAGCATTTT
TRBD2,TRBJ2-1,NA,TRBV6-2/TRBV6-3,CASSWFPSGGGPYNEQFF,TGTGCCAGCAGTTGGTTCCCTAGCGGGGGGGGTCCGTACAATGAGCAGTTCTTC
NA,TRBJ2-7,NA,TRBV11-2,CASSFGVYEQYF,TGTGCCAGCAGCTTCGGTGTTTACGAGCAGTACTTC
NA,TRBJ1-5,NA,TRBV6-4,CARSGIIEPQHF,TGTGCCAGAAGTGGTATCATCGAGCCCCAGCATTTT
NA,TRBJ1-1,NA,TRBV28,CASRKSGVSEAFF,TGTGCCAGCAGGAAAAGTGGGGTCTCTGAAGCTTTCTTT
TRBD1,TRBJ1-1,once,TRBV5-1,CASSFSGQGATEAFF,TGCGCCAGCAGCTTCTCGGGACAGGGGGCTACTGAAGCTTTCTTT
NA,TRBJ2-7,NA,TRBV3-1/TRBV3-2,CASSEALAGAIYEQYF,TGTGCCAGCAGCGAAGCCCTCGCGGGGGCCATCTACGAGCAGTACTTC
NA,TRBJ2-1,NA,TRBV11-3,CASSSRVNEQFF,TGTGCCAGCAGTAGCAGGGTAAATGAGCAGTTCTTC
NA,TRBJ1-1,NA,TRBV5-4,CASSLGGRGDTEAFF,TGTGCCAGCAGCTTGGGTGGGCGTGGGGACACTGAAGCTTTCTTT
NA,TRBJ1-1,NA,TRBV19,CASRAGQVNTEAFF,TGTGCCAGTAGAGCCGGTCAGGTGAACACTGAAGCTTTCTTT
NA,TRBJ1-4,once,TRBV28,CASRGGTNEKLFF,TGTGCCAGCAGAGGAGGGACTAATGAAAAACTGTTTTTT
NA,TRBJ1-3,NA,TRBV6-6,CASTYSESGNTIYF,TGTGCCAGCACCTACAGTGAATCTGGAAACACCATATATTTT
NA,TRBJ1-5,NA,TRBV6-2/TRBV6-3,CASSYSKWGYSNQPQHF,TGTGCCAGCAGTTACTCAAAATGGGGGTATAGCAATCAGCCCCAGCATTTT
TRBD1,TRBJ2-2,NA,TRBV11-2,CASSLTGGGNGELFF,TGTGCCAGCAGCCTAACAGGGGGCGGGAACGGGGAGCTGTTTTTT
NA,TRBJ2-1,once,TRBV5-8,CASSPGYNEQFF,TGTGCCAGCAGCCCCGGTTACAATGAGCAGTTCTTC
NA,TRBJ2-1,NA,TRBV5-8,CASSLKSYNEQFF,TGTGCCAGCAGCTTGAAATCTTACAATGAGCAGTTCTTC
NA,TRBJ2-1,NA,TRBV7-6,CASSLKGEDNEQFF,TGTGCCAGCAGCTTAAAAGGAGAGGACAATGAGCAGTTCTTC
NA,TRBJ1-2,NA,TRBV7-9,CASSLQANYGYTF,TGTGCCAGCAGCTTGCAAGCTAACTATGGCTACACCTTC
NA,TRBJ2-2,NA,TRBV24-1,CATSAEGANTGELFF,TGTGCCACCAGTGCCGAGGGGGCGAACACCGGGGAGCTGTTTTTT
NA,TRBJ1-1,NA,TRBV18,CASSPPGRPLGTEAFF,TGTGCCAGCTCACCACCGGGCAGGCCCCTGGGGACTGAAGCTTTCTTT
TRBD1,TRBJ2-7,few,TRBV7-9,CASSPQTGSSYEQYF,TGTGCCAGCAGCCCACAGACAGGGAGCTCCTACGAGCAGTACTTC